This T cell receptor (beta chain) was found in a study of cytomegalovirus exposure and HLA in healthy donors. PCR was performed using 60 Vbeta and 13 Jbeta primers. Assay used: immunoSEQ multiplex PCR; TCRdb lists only in-frame clones, some missing. The sample records fewer than 200,000 clones, 84% being singletons. Points from the study as a whole: Over 150 TCR beta chains were listed as cytomegalovirus-associated. Researchers reported that three CMV-associated chains were confirmed in vitro as CMV antigen-specific.

Worth noting for this clone: Its target is not known.

V was clipped by 10 bases and J by 2 bases, with 16 bases between them. Germline V CDR1 and CDR2: SNHLY, FYNNEI. The CDR3 has 14 amino acids. Source material: PBMCs. The origin of this receptor is a man aged 25-45 years in good health and CMV-seronegative. The chain is built from TRBV2 and TRBJ2-3; D is ambiguous. The CDR3 here is CATSPRVVTDTQYF. In DNA form, the CDR3 reads TGTGCCACCTCCCCCCGGGTGGTCACAGATACGCAGTATTTT.